These T cell receptor beta chains were read from a single sample in a study of vaccination effects on CD4 cells after COVID-19. No antigen is known for these receptors. The method was immunoSEQ multiplex PCR; TCRdb's version includes in-frame clones alone and lacks a portion of them. Seen here are tens of thousands of clones, about two thirds observed once, and the top ten hold roughly 33%. The sequences come from CD4+ T cells from PBMCs cultured with a peptide pool, collected before COVID-19 vaccination. The receptor set was obtained from a human donor who had a prior SARS-CoV-2 infection. Both conserved end residues are part of each CDR3. Each record gives: D gene, clone size, J gene, V gene, CDR3 protein, CDR3 DNA. D genes are given only for firm matches. Size tells how often a clone was seen (once, few, many) or the class of an expanded clone, and some rows leave it out.

. . TRBJ2-3 TRBV15 CATSRDYYGPDTQYF TGTGCCACCAGCAGAGATTATTACGGCCCAGATACGCAGTATTTT
TRBD2 few TRBJ2-1 TRBV19 CASSRGLADFYNEQFF TGTGCCAGTAGTAGAGGACTAGCGGATTTCTACAATGAGCAGTTCTTC
. . TRBJ2-5 TRBV7-8 CASSLGIRGTQETQYF TGTGCCAGCAGCTTAGGTATACGGGGGACCCAAGAGACCCAGTACTTC
TRBD2 . TRBJ2-5 TRBV5-1 CASSPGLAGGVSETQYF TGCGCCAGCAGTCCTGGACTAGCGGGAGGTGTGTCGGAGACCCAGTACTTC
TRBD2 . TRBJ2-7 TRBV23-1 CASSQPGTSGIYEQYF TGCGCCAGCAGTCAACCGGGGACTAGCGGGATCTACGAGCAGTACTTC
TRBD2 . TRBJ2-5 TRBV11-3 CASSLVGGSTRETQYF TGTGCCAGCAGCTTAGTCGGCGGGAGCACACGAGAGACCCAGTACTTC
. . TRBJ2-1 TRBV5-1 CASSAEGNEQFF TGCGCCAGCAGCGCGGAAGGAAATGAGCAGTTCTTC
. many TRBJ2-2 TRBV5-1 CASSLGATGTGELFF TGCGCCAGCAGCTTAGGAGCTACAGGCACCGGGGAGCTGTTTTTT
. . TRBJ2-5 TRBV11-3 CASSYGLAGAQYF TGTGCCAGCAGCTACGGACTCGCAGGGGCCCAGTACTTC
TRBD1 . TRBJ2-5 TRBV2 CASHRGPQETQYF TGTGCCAGCCACAGGGGGCCGCAAGAGACCCAGTACTTC
. . TRBJ2-7 TRBV5-1 CASSLGLGYEQYF TGCGCCAGCAGCTTGGGACTGGGCTACGAGCAGTACTTC
. . TRBJ1-5 TRBV19 CASSIGGGGRGNQPQHF TGTGCCAGTAGTATCGGTGGAGGTGGGCGAGGGAATCAGCCCCAGCATTTT
. . TRBJ2-2 TRBV12-5 CASGLAPDTYTGELFF TGTGCTAGTGGTTTGGCCCCGGACACTTACACCGGGGAGCTGTTTTTT
. few TRBJ2-1 TRBV7-2 CASSLWPSSDEQFF TGTGCCAGCAGCTTATGGCCTTCATCCGATGAGCAGTTCTTC
TRBD1 . TRBJ2-1 TRBV5-4 CASSLDVGTGYNEQFF TGTGCCAGCAGCTTGGACGTGGGGACAGGATACAATGAGCAGTTCTTC
TRBD1 . TRBJ1-4 TRBV6-5 CASTHGTEEKLFF TGTGCCAGCACCCATGGGACAGAGGAAAAACTGTTTTTT
. once TRBJ2-3 TRBV11-3 CASSLSRADTQYF TGTGCCAGCAGCTTATCGAGGGCAGATACGCAGTATTTT
TRBD1 . TRBJ1-4 TRBV7-9 CASSLSQGHATNEKLFF TGTGCCAGCAGCTTATCACAGGGGCACGCAACTAATGAAAAACTGTTTTTT
TRBD1 . TRBJ1-4 TRBV4-3 CASRPGQARTNEKLFF TGCGCCAGCAGACCAGGACAGGCCAGAACTAATGAAAAACTGTTTTTT
. few TRBJ1-6 TRBV3-1/TRBV3-2 CASSQRDNNSPLHF TGTGCCAGCAGCCAGCGTGATAATAATTCACCCCTCCACTTT
. . TRBJ2-1 TRBV18 CASSLSQGDEQFF TGTGCCAGCTCACTTTCACAGGGTGATGAGCAGTTCTTC
TRBD1 . TRBJ2-7 TRBV19 CASRDRSYEQYF TGTGCCAGCCGGGACAGGTCCTACGAGCAGTACTTC
. . TRBJ2-5 TRBV7-2 CASSLISGFGYETQYF TGTGCCAGCAGCTTAATATCGGGATTCGGGTACGAGACCCAGTACTTC
TRBD1 . TRBJ1-3 TRBV9 CASSRRQGDSGNTIYF TGTGCCAGCAGCAGGCGACAGGGTGACTCTGGAAACACCATATATTTT
. . TRBJ2-5 TRBV5-5 CASSLAVQETQYF TGTGCCAGCAGCTTGGCCGTCCAAGAGACCCAGTACTTC
. . TRBJ1-2 TRBV7-9 CASSLYPDQNYGYTF TGTGCCAGCAGCTTGTACCCGGACCAGAACTATGGCTACACCTTC
. few TRBJ2-3 TRBV14 CASSPRAAVRADTQYF TGTGCCAGCAGCCCGCGGGCTGCTGTCAGGGCAGATACGCAGTATTTT
TRBD1 . TRBJ2-1 TRBV7-3 CASSSGTGRTDEQFF TGTGCCAGCAGCTCGGGGACAGGGCGCACCGATGAGCAGTTCTTC